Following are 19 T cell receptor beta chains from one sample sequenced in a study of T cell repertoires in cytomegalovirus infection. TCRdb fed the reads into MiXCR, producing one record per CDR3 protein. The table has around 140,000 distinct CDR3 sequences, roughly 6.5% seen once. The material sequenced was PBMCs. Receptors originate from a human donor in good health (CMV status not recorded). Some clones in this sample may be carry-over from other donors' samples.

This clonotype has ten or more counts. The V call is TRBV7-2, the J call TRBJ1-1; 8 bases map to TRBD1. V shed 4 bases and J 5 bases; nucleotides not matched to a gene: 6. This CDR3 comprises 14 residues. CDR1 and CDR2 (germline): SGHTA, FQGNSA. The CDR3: CASSSQGARTEAFF. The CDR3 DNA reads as TGTGCCAGCAGCTCGCAGGGGGCGAGGACTGAAGCTTTCTTT.

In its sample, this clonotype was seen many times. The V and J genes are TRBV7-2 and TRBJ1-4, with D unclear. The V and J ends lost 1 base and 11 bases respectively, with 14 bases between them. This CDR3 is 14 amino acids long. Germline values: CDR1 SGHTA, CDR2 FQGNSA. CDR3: CASSLDQNIGKLFF. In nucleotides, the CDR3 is TGTGCCAGCAGCTTAGATCAGAATATCGGTAAACTGTTTTTT.

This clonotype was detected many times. CDR3 nucleotides: TGCAGTGCTCCTATCCTTTATAGCACAGATACGCAGTATTTT. Amino acid sequence: CSAPILYSTDTQYF. The gene calls are TRBV20-1 and TRBJ2-3; D remains ambiguous. Trimming left V 5 bases short and J 0 bases short, with 12 bases between. This CDR3 has 14 amino acids. The germline gives CDR1 DFQATT, CDR2 SNEGSKA (reference sequence).

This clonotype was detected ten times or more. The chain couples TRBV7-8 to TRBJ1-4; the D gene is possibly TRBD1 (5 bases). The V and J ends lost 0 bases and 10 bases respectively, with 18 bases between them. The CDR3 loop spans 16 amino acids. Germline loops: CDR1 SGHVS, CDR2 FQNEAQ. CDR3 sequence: CASSLAKRAPGGKLFF. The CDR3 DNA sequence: TGTGCCAGCAGCTTAGCGAAAAGGGCCCCGGGGGGAAAACTGTTTTTT.

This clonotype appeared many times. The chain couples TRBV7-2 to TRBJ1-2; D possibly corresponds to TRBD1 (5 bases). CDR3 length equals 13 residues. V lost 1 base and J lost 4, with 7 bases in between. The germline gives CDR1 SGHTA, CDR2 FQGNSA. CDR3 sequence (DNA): TGTGCCAGCAGCTTAGGGCAGGGCTATGGCTACACCTTC. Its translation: CASSLGQGYGYTF.

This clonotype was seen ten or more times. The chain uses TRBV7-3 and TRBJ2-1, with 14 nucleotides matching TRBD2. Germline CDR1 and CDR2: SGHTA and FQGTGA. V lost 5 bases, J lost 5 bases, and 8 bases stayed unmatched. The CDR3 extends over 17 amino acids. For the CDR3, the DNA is TGTGCCAGCAGCCGCGGACTAGCGGGGGGATCGGACAATGAGCAGTTCTTC. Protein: CASSRGLAGGSDNEQFF. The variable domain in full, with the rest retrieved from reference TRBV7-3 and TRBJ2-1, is GAGVSQTPSNKVTEKGKYVELRCDPISGHTALYWYRQSLGQGPEFLIYFQGTGAADDSGLPNDRFFAVRPEGSVSTLKIQRTERGDSAVYLCASSRGLAGGSDNEQFFGPGTRLTVL.

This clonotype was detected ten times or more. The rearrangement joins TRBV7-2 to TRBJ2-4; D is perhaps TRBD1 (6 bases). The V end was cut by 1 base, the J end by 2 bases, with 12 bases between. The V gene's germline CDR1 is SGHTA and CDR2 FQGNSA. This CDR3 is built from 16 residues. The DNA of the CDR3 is TGTGCCAGCAGCTTAGGGCGACAGGATACCAAAAACATTCAGTACTTC. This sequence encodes CASSLGRQDTKNIQYF.

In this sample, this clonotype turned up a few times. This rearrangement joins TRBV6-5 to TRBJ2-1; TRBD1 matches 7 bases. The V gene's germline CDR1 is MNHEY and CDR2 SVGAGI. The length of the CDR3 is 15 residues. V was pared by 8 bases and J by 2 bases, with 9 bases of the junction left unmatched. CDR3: CASRMDRLPYNEQFF. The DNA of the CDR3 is TGTGCCAGCCGAATGGACAGGCTCCCCTACAATGAGCAGTTCTTC.

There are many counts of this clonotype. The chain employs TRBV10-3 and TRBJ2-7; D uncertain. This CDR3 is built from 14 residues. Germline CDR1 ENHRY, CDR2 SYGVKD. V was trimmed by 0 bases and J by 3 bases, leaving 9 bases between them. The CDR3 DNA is TGTGCCATCAGTGAGTCCCGCGTAAGCTACGAGCAGTACTTC. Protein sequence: CAISESRVSYEQYF.

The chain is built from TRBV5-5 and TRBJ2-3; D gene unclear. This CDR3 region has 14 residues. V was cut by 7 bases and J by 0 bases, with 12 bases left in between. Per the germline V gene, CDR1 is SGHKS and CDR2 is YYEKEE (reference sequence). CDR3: CASSWAPSTDTQYF. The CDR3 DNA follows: TGTGCCAGCTCTTGGGCCCCCAGCACAGATACGCAGTATTTT.

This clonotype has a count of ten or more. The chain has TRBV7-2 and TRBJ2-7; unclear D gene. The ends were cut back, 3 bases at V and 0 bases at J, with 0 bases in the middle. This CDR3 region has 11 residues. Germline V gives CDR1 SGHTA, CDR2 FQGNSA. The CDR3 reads CASSFSYEQYF. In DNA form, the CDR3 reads TGTGCCAGCAGCTTCTCCTACGAGCAGTACTTC.

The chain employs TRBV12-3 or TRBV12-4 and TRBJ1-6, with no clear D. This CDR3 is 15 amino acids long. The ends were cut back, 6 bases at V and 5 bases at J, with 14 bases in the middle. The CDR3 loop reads CASRRRHPDNSPLHF. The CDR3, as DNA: TGTGCCAGCAGGAGACGCCACCCGGATAATTCACCCCTCCACTTT.

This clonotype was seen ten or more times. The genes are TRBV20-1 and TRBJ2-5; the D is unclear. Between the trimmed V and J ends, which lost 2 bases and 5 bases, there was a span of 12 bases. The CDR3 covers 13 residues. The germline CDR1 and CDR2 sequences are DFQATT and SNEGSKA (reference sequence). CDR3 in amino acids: CSARFVGKETQYF. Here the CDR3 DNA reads TGCAGTGCTAGATTCGTGGGGAAGGAGACCCAGTACTTC.

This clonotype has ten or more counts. CDR3: CSVRQGPEAFF. The CDR3 coding sequence is TGCAGCGTCCGACAGGGCCCTGAAGCTTTCTTT. This chain joins TRBV29-1 and TRBJ1-1; 7 bases align to TRBD1. In germline, CDR1 is SQVTM, CDR2 ANQGSEA. Losses at the gene ends were 6 bases for V and 6 bases for J; bases not matched to a gene: 4. The CDR3 runs to 11 residues.

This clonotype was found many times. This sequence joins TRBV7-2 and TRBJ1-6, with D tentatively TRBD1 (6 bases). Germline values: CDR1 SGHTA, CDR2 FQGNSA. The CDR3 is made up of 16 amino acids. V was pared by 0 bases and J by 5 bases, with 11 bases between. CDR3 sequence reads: CASSLATGRNNSPLHF. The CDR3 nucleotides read TGTGCCAGCAGCTTAGCAACAGGGCGAAATAATTCACCCCTCCACTTT.

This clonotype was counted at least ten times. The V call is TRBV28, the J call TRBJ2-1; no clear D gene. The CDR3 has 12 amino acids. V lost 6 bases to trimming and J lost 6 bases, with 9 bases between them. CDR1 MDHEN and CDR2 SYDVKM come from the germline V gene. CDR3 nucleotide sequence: TGTGCCAGCAGAGCCCTGGCCAATGAGCAGTTCTTC. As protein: CASRALANEQFF.

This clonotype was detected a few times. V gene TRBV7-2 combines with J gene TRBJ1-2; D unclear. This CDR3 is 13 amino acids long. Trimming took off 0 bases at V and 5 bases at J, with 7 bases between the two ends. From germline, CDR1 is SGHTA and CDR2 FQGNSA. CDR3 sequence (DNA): TGTGCCAGCAGCTTAGCGCGGCAGTATGGCTACACCTTC. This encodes CASSLARQYGYTF.

CDR3 sequence (DNA): TGCGCCAGCAGCTTGGAAAGGAGCACAGATACGCAGTATTTT. Translation: CASSLERSTDTQYF. The chain joins TRBV5-1 to TRBJ2-3; D is uncertain. Germline V gene sequence: CDR1 SGHRS, CDR2 YFSETQ. Between the trimmed V and J ends, which lost 0 bases and 0 bases, there was a span of 5 bases. The CDR3 loop spans 14 amino acids.

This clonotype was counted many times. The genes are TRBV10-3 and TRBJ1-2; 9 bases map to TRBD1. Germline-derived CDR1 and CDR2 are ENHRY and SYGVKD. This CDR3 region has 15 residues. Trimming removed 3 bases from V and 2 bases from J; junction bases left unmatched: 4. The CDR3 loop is CAISDLGQGNYGYTF. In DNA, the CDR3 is TGTGCCATCAGTGACTTGGGACAGGGCAACTATGGCTACACCTTC.